A selection of T cell receptor beta chains follows, all from one sample in a study of early T cells in non-severe SARS-CoV-2 infection. TCRdb itself ran the 5' RACE reads through MiXCR, one entry per CDR3 protein. The top ten clones hold under 8% of a sample with about 77,000 distinct CDR3 sequences, more than 4% of them seen once. The source was whole blood, collected at baseline. These receptors originate from an adult who was a healthcare worker with PCR-confirmed SARS-CoV-2 infection or an uninfected control (not recorded which). Each CDR3 is given without its conserved first and last residue.

TRBJ2-1,TRBV9,ASSVAPGLYNEQF
TRBJ2-2,TRBV2,ASSPPIKMNTGELF
TRBJ2-7,TRBV5-1,ASRSSTGGPYEQY
TRBJ2-5,TRBV6-1,ASSEAWGTGETQY
TRBJ1-3,TRBV6-2/TRBV6-3,ASSYLEQGAFSGNTIY
TRBJ1-1,TRBV6-5,ASSYTGQGAVAF
TRBJ2-7,TRBV27,ASSSRVRGYEQY
TRBJ2-7,TRBV29-1,SVEEGREQY
TRBJ2-1,TRBV7-8,ASSLASGNEQF
TRBJ2-5,TRBV10-2,ASRIGGRETQY
TRBJ2-7,TRBV27,ASSSGATHRVYEQY
TRBJ2-7,TRBV12-3/TRBV12-4,ASRPRGNYEQY
TRBJ1-5,TRBV5-5,ASSLSRVPNQPQH
TRBJ2-3,TRBV11-2,ASSSRLITGSTDTQY
TRBJ1-5,TRBV12-3/TRBV12-4,ASTPGTLVDQPQH
TRBJ2-6,TRBV19,ASSIDHSHSGANVLT
TRBJ2-1,TRBV15,ATSRKTGPSSYNEQF
TRBJ2-7,TRBV27,ASSLSGEQY
TRBJ1-4,TRBV7-6,ASSSRVRNEKLF
TRBJ2-1,TRBV10-1,ASSTSGVNEQF
TRBJ1-5,TRBV12-3/TRBV12-4,ASTHQGPDYQPQH
TRBJ1-2,TRBV6-5,ASSYDRGYGYT
TRBJ2-3,TRBV6-6,ASSPRGRTSTDTQY
TRBJ1-5,TRBV7-6,ASSLEGIGGSQPQH
TRBJ2-1,TRBV3-1,ASSQDRTMTGGGEQF
TRBJ1-2,TRBV3-1,ASSQDSLGTDFSYGYT
TRBJ2-7,TRBV4-1,ASSQDVRALSEQY
TRBJ2-1,TRBV7-8,ASSLDQIGYEQF
TRBJ1-1,TRBV7-9,ASSRRQGSTEAF
TRBJ1-2,TRBV5-5,ASSLGQPIGYGYT
TRBJ2-2,TRBV29-1,SVSGTENTGELF
TRBJ1-2,TRBV18,ASSPPLTRLSGYT
TRBJ2-7,TRBV9,ASAGQGAYEQY
TRBJ1-5,TRBV4-1,ASSQAGAGNQPQH
TRBJ1-1,TRBV16,ASSPGAGVEAF
TRBJ1-2,TRBV6-5,ASVGDYGYT
TRBJ2-3,TRBV15,ATSTLKSGSPTDTQY
TRBJ2-2,TRBV11-3,ASSFDGRRRTGELF
TRBJ1-1,TRBV5-1,ASRLDRGNTEAF
TRBJ2-5,TRBV20-1,SATITSVEETQY
TRBJ2-7,TRBV7-2,ASSAQRSTYEQY
TRBJ2-7,TRBV29-1,SARTSGSYEQY
TRBJ1-1,TRBV28,ASRTGGWNTEAF
TRBJ2-7,TRBV10-3,AISERSGTLYEQY
TRBJ2-7,TRBV6-6,ASSRTEWNYEQY
TRBJ2-7,TRBV7-2,ASSPSGYEQY
TRBJ2-4,TRBV19,ASSRREDTKNIQY
TRBJ2-1,TRBV19,ASSRAGGRFNEQF
TRBJ1-1,TRBV7-9,ASSLELNTEAF
TRBJ1-2,TRBV11-1,ASSLNNYGYT
TRBJ2-3,TRBV20-1,SARGGARSTDTQY
TRBJ2-5,TRBV20-1,SASHRDSQETQY